The next 21 T cell receptor beta chains were all read from a single sample in a study of shared T cell receptors in the human thymus. TCRdb keeps only in-frame clones here, not all; method: immunoSEQ multiplex PCR. The sample has about 380,000 clones, 85% to 95% seen once. Sequenced: thymocytes. Receptors were obtained from a human donor.

This chain joins TRBV7-3 and TRBJ1-1; no clear D. CDR1 is SGHTA and CDR2 is FQGTGA in the germline V gene. Trimming cost V 4 bases and J 2 bases, with 11 bases left between them. The CDR3 covers 14 residues. CDR3 sequence: CASSCNTENTEAFF. In DNA, the CDR3 is TGTGCCAGCAGCTGTAACACGGAAAACACTGAAGCTTTCTTT.

V gene TRBV15 combines with J gene TRBJ2-7, with 8 positions matching TRBD2. V gave up 7 bases and J gave up 5 bases; unmatched junction bases: 7. The CDR3 consists of 13 residues. Germline CDR1 LNHNV, CDR2 YYDKDF (reference sequence). CDR3 residues: CATISAGAHEQYF. CDR3 coding DNA: TGTGCCACCATCTCAGCGGGAGCGCACGAGCAGTACTTC.

The genes are TRBV6-4 and TRBJ1-2, with 7 nucleotides matching TRBD1. With V trimmed by 4 bases and J by 6 bases, 5 bases remained unmatched. Germline V gives CDR1 MRHNA, CDR2 SNTAGT. CDR3 size: 13 residues. The CDR3 region has the DNA TGTGCCAGCAGTGTAAGACAGGGAGATGGCTACACCTTC. Residues: CASSVRQGDGYTF.

This chain links TRBV11-2 with TRBJ2-5; 11 nucleotides agree with TRBD2. Germline loops: CDR1 SGHAT, CDR2 FQNNGV. The ends lost 4 bases at V and 4 bases at J; junction bases unmatched: 11. This CDR3 spans 17 amino acids. This CDR3 reads CASSSWAGTSGPETQYF. In DNA form, the CDR3 reads TGTGCCAGCAGCTCCTGGGCGGGGACTAGCGGACCAGAGACCCAGTACTTC.

V gene TRBV1 combines with J gene TRBJ2-3; the D call TRBD2 from the table was never checked on the DNA. TRBV1 is tagged as a pseudogene. CDR3 length: 17 amino acids. CDR3 amino acids: CTSSPRGAHHGTDTQYF. The CDR3 DNA follows: TGCACCAGCAGCCCCAGAGGCGCCCACCATGGCACAGATACGCAGTATTTT.

The gene calls are TRBV12-5 and TRBJ2-3, with D perhaps TRBD1 (5 bases). V lost 6 bases and J lost 5, with 12 bases in between. This CDR3 comprises 13 residues. The germline CDR1 and CDR2 sequences are LGHNT and FRNRAP. CDR3 sequence reads: CASGRDRLDTQYF. CDR3 DNA: TGTGCTAGTGGGCGTGACAGACTAGATACGCAGTATTTT.

The CDR3 DNA reads TGTGCCTGGAGACAGGGGAACACCGGGGAGCTGTTTTTT. Translating it yields CAWRQGNTGELFF. The rearrangement links TRBV30 to TRBJ2-2, with D maybe TRBD1 (6 bases). This CDR3 region has 13 residues. V lost 3 bases, J lost 1 base, and 6 bases lay in between. Germline V CDR1 and CDR2: GTSNPN, SVGIG (reference sequence).

CDR3 sequence: CSVETGGAGQPQHF. CDR3 in DNA: TGCAGCGTTGAAACAGGGGGCGCGGGTCAGCCCCAGCATTTT. The chain uses TRBV29-1 and TRBJ1-5; 9 nucleotides agree with TRBD1. The CDR3 has 14 residues. Germline V gene sequence: CDR1 SQVTM, CDR2 ANQGSEA. V shed 2 bases and J 6 bases; nucleotides not matched to a gene: 5.

This clone was recorded only once. The J gene is TRBJ2-7, the V gene TRBV10-2; possibly TRBD1 or TRBD2 for D (5 bases each). Trimming left V 6 bases short and J 0 bases short, with 21 bases between. The CDR3 is 17 residues long. Germline CDR1 and CDR2: WSHSY and SAAADI. This CDR3 reads CASRAHLGRQSSYEQYF. DNA for the CDR3: TGCGCCAGCAGGGCTCACCTGGGACGGCAGAGCTCCTACGAGCAGTACTTC.

J is TRBJ1-2 and V is TRBV6-1, with 8 bases lining up with TRBD1. V shed 6 bases and J 4 bases; nucleotides not matched to a gene: 10. Germline assignment: CDR1 MNHNS and CDR2 SASEGT. The CDR3 consists of 15 residues. CDR3 sequence (DNA): TGTGCCAGCAGGGCCGGGACAGGAGGCTCCTATGGCTACACCTTC. Translation: CASRAGTGGSYGYTF.

This clone appeared a single time. This CDR3 is CASSSLPLSYEQYF. Here the CDR3 DNA reads TGTGCCAGCAGCTCACTACCTTTATCCTACGAGCAGTACTTC. The J gene is TRBJ2-7, the V gene TRBV7-2, with D unclear. The germline CDR1 and CDR2 sequences are SGHTA and FQGNSA. The CDR3 length is 14 residues. V lost 4 bases, J lost 1 base, and 11 bases lay in between.

DNA for the CDR3: TGTGCCAGTAGTATCCTCGGGACAGGGAGGAACACTGAAGCTTTCTTT. Protein sequence: CASSILGTGRNTEAFF. The chain joins TRBV19 to TRBJ1-1; 9 bases align to TRBD1. Germline V lookup: CDR1 LNHDA, CDR2 SQIVND (reference sequence). This CDR3 is built from 16 residues. V was clipped by 3 bases and J by 1 base; unmatched bases: 6.

The V and J genes are TRBV5-4 and TRBJ2-1; possibly TRBD2 for D (6 bases). This CDR3 is 15 amino acids long. CDR1 and CDR2 (germline): SGHNT, YYREEE (reference sequence). V lost 5 bases and J 6 bases, leaving 18 bases between the germline ends. CDR3 coding DNA: TGTGCCAGCAGTTTGTCGGGACGGGAGTTCAATGAGCAGTTCTTC. Protein product: CASSLSGREFNEQFF.

This chain connects TRBV14 to TRBJ2-7; D unclear. This CDR3 has 13 residues. Per germline, CDR1 SGHDN and CDR2 FVKESK. V gave up 6 bases and J gave up 0 bases, with 9 bases separating them. The DNA of the CDR3 is TGTGCCAGCAGTCGACGGGCCTCCTACGAGCAGTACTTC. As protein: CASSRRASYEQYF. Combining the CDR3 with reference TRBV14 and TRBJ2-7 gives the whole variable domain EAGVTQFPSHSVIEKGQTVTLRCDPISGHDNLYWYRRVMGKEIKFLLHFVKESKQDESGMPNNRFLAERTGGTYSTLKVQPAELEDSGVYFCASSRRASYEQYFGPGTRLTVT.

This clone was seen a single time. The rearrangement links TRBV5-4 to TRBJ1-1; unclear D gene. Trimming removed 5 bases at V and 0 bases at J, with 14 bases between. The CDR3 is 15 residues long. Germline loops: CDR1 SGHNT, CDR2 YYREEE (reference sequence). CDR3 nucleotides: TGTGCCAGCAGACCCCGGGCGGGGATGAACACTGAAGCTTTCTTT. It specifies CASRPRAGMNTEAFF.

The rearrangement links TRBV10-3 to TRBJ1-2, with a tentative D call TRBD1 (6 bases). Per the germline V gene, CDR1 is ENHRY and CDR2 is SYGVKD. CDR3 length equals 16 residues. Trimming stripped 3 bases from V and 0 bases from J, with 14 bases between. CDR3 in DNA: TGTGCCATCAGTGAACGACAGGCGCCCTCTAACTATGGCTACACCTTC. The encoded protein is CAISERQAPSNYGYTF.

The chain couples TRBV28 to TRBJ2-3, with D possibly being TRBD1 or TRBD2 (5 bases each). The CDR3 contains 13 residues. The germline V and J ends were trimmed by 10 bases and 7 bases, with 18 bases remaining between them. CDR1 is MDHEN and CDR2 is SYDVKM in the germline V gene. CDR3 sequence reads: CATRRGRLHTQYF. The CDR3 DNA reads TGTGCCACTAGAAGGGGACGACTTCATACGCAGTATTTT.

This sequence joins TRBV6-1 and TRBJ1-5; D possibly corresponds to TRBD1 (5 bases). The CDR3 is 11 residues long. The germline CDR1 and CDR2 sequences are MNHNS and SASEGT. Trimming took off 4 bases at V and 9 bases at J, with 7 bases between the two ends. Here the CDR3 reads CASSADRPQHF. The CDR3 nucleotides are TGTGCCAGCAGTGCTGACAGGCCCCAGCATTTT.

The CDR3, as DNA: TGCGCCAGCAGCCAAGAAAGAGACAGGCAAACGAACACTGAAGCTTTCTTT. Translated, it gives CASSQERDRQTNTEAFF. The rearrangement links TRBV4-3 to TRBJ1-1, with D possibly being TRBD1 (6 bases). The CDR3 runs to 17 residues. Germline CDR1 LGHNA, CDR2 YSLEER. Trimming removed 0 bases at V and 1 base at J, with 15 bases between.

The chain couples TRBV27 to TRBJ2-7; TRBD1 is a possible D gene (6 bases). Trimming took 3 bases from V and 0 from J, leaving 12 bases between them. The V gene's germline CDR1 is MNHEY and CDR2 SMNVEV (reference sequence). This CDR3 has 15 amino acids. CDR3 DNA sequence: TGTGCCAGCAGTTTGGACAGCGCCCACTCCTACGAGCAGTACTTC. Translated, it gives CASSLDSAHSYEQYF.

V is TRBV5-6 and J is TRBJ2-7, with a weak D call TRBD2 (5 bases). This CDR3 has 16 residues. Germline V lookup: CDR1 SGHDT, CDR2 YYEEEE. With 5 bases removed from V and 0 bases from J, the gap between germline ends came to 18 bases. The CDR3 region has the DNA TGTGCCAGCAGTCGAGTTGGACTGCCGAGCTCCTACGAGCAGTACTTC. Its translation is CASSRVGLPSSYEQYF.